The 26 T cell receptor beta chains presented below share a single source sample, sequenced in a study of blood T cell repertoires in COVID-19. Using immunoSEQ multiplex PCR, the repertoire was profiled, and TCRdb retains in-frame clones only, with some absent. The sample has roughly 250,000 clones, roughly 80% seen once. Sequencing input: peripheral blood. These receptors all stem from a woman at least 80 years old with acute or convalescent COVID-19.

V gene TRBV6-5 combines with J gene TRBJ2-1, with 9 bases fitting TRBD2. V trimming: 2 bases; J trimming: 9 bases; junction bases outside the gene matches: 8. The CDR3 has 15 residues. Germline assignment: CDR1 MNHEY and CDR2 SVGAGI. The chain's CDR3 is CASSYVAGGQGEQFF. The CDR3 DNA reads as TGTGCCAGCAGTTACGTTGCGGGGGGGCAAGGTGAGCAGTTCTTC.

V gene TRBV7-2 combines with J gene TRBJ1-1; D perhaps matches TRBD1 (5 bases). Trimming left V 1 base short and J 1 base short, with 10 bases between. This CDR3 spans 15 amino acids. Per the germline V gene, CDR1 is SGHTA and CDR2 is FQGNSA. CDR3 sequence: CASSLVARANTEAFF. CDR3 DNA sequence: TGTGCCAGCAGCTTAGTCGCCAGGGCGAACACTGAAGCTTTCTTT.

The V call is TRBV11-1, the J call TRBJ1-1, with TRBD1 as a possible D gene (5 bases). The CDR3 sequence is 16 residues long. Trimming removed 5 bases at V and 1 base at J, with 17 bases between. Germline-derived CDR1 and CDR2 are SGHAT and FQDESV (reference sequence). CDR3 in amino acids: CASSPGRGRGNTEAFF. The CDR3 DNA reads TGTGCCAGCAGCCCCGGTAGGGGCCGTGGGAACACTGAAGCTTTCTTT. Full variable domain (missing parts from reference TRBV11-1 and TRBJ1-1): EAEVAQSPRYKITEKSQAVAFWCDPISGHATLYWYRQILGQGPELLVQFQDESVVDDSQLPKDRFSAERLKGVDSTLKIQPAELGDSAMYLCASSPGRGRGNTEAFFGQGTRLTVV.

The chain combines TRBV25-1 with TRBJ1-2, with TRBD1 matching over 11 bases. The CDR3 loop spans 14 amino acids. Trimming removed 0 bases from V and 10 bases from J; junction bases left unmatched: 4. Germline assignment: CDR1 MGHDK and CDR2 SYGVNS. The CDR3: CASSEYGQGATYTF. The DNA of the CDR3 is TGTGCCAGCAGTGAATACGGACAGGGGGCCACCTACACCTTC.

V usage is TRBV9 and J usage is TRBJ1-2, with 8 bases aligning to TRBD1. The J segment lost 0 bases and the V segment lost 0 bases, leaving 4 bases of the junction unmatched. Germline lookup yields CDR1 SGDLS and CDR2 YYNGEE. This CDR3 has 16 residues. For the CDR3, the DNA is TGTGCCAGCAGCGTAGCTACAGGGGGGACTAACTATGGCTACACCTTC. Translating gives CASSVATGGTNYGYTF.

The rearrangement links TRBV28 to TRBJ1-4; TRBD1 might be the D (6 bases). The CDR3 has 15 amino acids. Deletions cut 6 bases from V and 0 bases from J, with 11 bases between. Germline CDR1 is MDHEN and CDR2 is SYDVKM. CDR3 amino acids: CASRATGSTNEKLFF. The CDR3 DNA follows: TGTGCCAGCAGGGCCACAGGGTCAACTAATGAAAAACTGTTTTTT. The whole variable domain, filled in from reference TRBV28 and TRBJ1-4, reads DVKVTQSSRYLVKRTGEKVFLECVQDMDHENMFWYRQDPGLGLRLIYFSYDVKMKEKGDIPEGYSVSREKKERFSLILESASTNQTSMYLCASRATGSTNEKLFFGSGTQLSVL.

V usage is TRBV7-2 and J usage is TRBJ2-5, with 7 bases lining up with TRBD1. This CDR3 spans 14 amino acids. V lost 5 bases to trimming and J lost 2 bases; unmatched junction nucleotides: 5. Germline-derived CDR1 and CDR2 are SGHTA and FQGNSA. The CDR3, as DNA: TGTGCCAGCAGCACCGGGACAGAACAAGAGACCCAGTACTTC. Translation: CASSTGTEQETQYF.

This chain uses TRBV28 with TRBJ2-3; 7 bases fit TRBD1. Germline V gene lookup returns CDR1 MDHEN and CDR2 SYDVKM. This CDR3 is built from 16 residues. V shed 5 bases and J 2 bases; nucleotides not matched to a gene: 10. CDR3 region: CASSPGTRGFTDTQYF. As DNA, the CDR3 is TGTGCCAGCAGTCCTGGAACCAGGGGGTTCACAGATACGCAGTATTTT.

V gene TRBV12-3 or TRBV12-4 combines with J gene TRBJ1-6; D remains unclear. The CDR3 spans 13 residues. Trimming took off 2 bases at V and 8 bases at J, with 7 bases between the two ends. CDR3 in amino acids: CASSLLGDSPLHF. CDR3 in DNA: TGTGCCAGCAGTTTACTCGGAGATTCACCCCTCCACTTT.

The V gene is TRBV19, the J gene TRBJ1-5; TRBD1 aligns across 7 bases. Trimming took 4 bases from V and 9 from J; bases not matched to a gene: 9. Germline lookup yields CDR1 LNHDA and CDR2 SQIVND (reference sequence). The CDR3 is made up of 14 amino acids. The CDR3 protein is CASSRRTGPSPQHF. CDR3 nucleotide sequence: TGTGCCAGTAGTAGAAGGACAGGACCCTCGCCCCAGCATTTT. Combining the CDR3 with reference TRBV19 and TRBJ1-5 gives the whole variable domain DGGITQSPKYLFRKEGQNVTLSCEQNLNHDAMYWYRQDPGQGLRLIYYSQIVNDFQKGDIAEGYSVSREKKESFPLTVTSAQKNPTAFYLCASSRRTGPSPQHFGDGTRLSIL.

The V and J genes are TRBV28 and TRBJ1-5, with D unclear. Trimming left V 1 base short and J 4 bases short, with 11 bases between. In germline, CDR1 is MDHEN, CDR2 SYDVKM. The CDR3 contains 15 residues. CDR3 sequence (DNA): TGTGCCAGCAGTTTATTCAGGTTATCAAATCAGCCCCAGCATTTT. Translated, it gives CASSLFRLSNQPQHF. The whole variable domain, remainder taken from reference TRBV28 and TRBJ1-5, is DVKVTQSSRYLVKRTGEKVFLECVQDMDHENMFWYRQDPGLGLRLIYFSYDVKMKEKGDIPEGYSVSREKKERFSLILESASTNQTSMYLCASSLFRLSNQPQHFGDGTRLSIL.

The rearrangement links TRBV6-5 to TRBJ1-1; D remains unclear. This CDR3 has 13 residues. The germline V and J ends were trimmed by 2 bases and 0 bases, with 4 bases remaining between them. In germline, CDR1 is MNHEY, CDR2 SVGAGI. This CDR3 reads CASSYILNTEAFF. Written as DNA, the CDR3 is TGTGCCAGCAGTTACATATTGAACACTGAAGCTTTCTTT.

This chain joins TRBV5-4 and TRBJ2-1; 10 positions match TRBD1. The CDR3 is 15 residues long. The V segment lost 4 bases and the J segment 6 bases; nucleotides outside the gene matches: 7. CDR1 and CDR2 from the germline V gene are SGHNT and YYREEE (reference sequence). DNA for the CDR3: TGTGCCAGCAGCACCCGGACAGGGGGGCGCAATGAGCAGTTCTTC. Its protein is CASSTRTGGRNEQFF.

This chain connects TRBV10-1 to TRBJ2-3, with D possibly matching TRBD1 (6 bases). The germline V gene encodes CDR1 WNHNN and CDR2 SYGVQD (reference sequence). Trimming removed 0 bases from V and 5 bases from J, with 18 bases in between. CDR3 size: 17 residues. The chain's CDR3 is CASSESGTKKGGDTQYF. In DNA, the CDR3 is TGCGCCAGCAGTGAGTCTGGGACAAAAAAAGGGGGAGATACGCAGTATTTT.

Turning to this clone: Other DNA sequences of this sample code for an identical CDR3. The chain links TRBV28 to TRBJ1-4; tentative D call: TRBD1 (5 bases). Between the trimmed V and J ends, which lost 2 bases and 5 bases, there was a span of 9 bases. This CDR3 region has 14 residues. Germline CDR1 and CDR2: MDHEN and SYDVKM. This CDR3 is CASSLQGINEKLFF. The DNA for the CDR3 is TGTGCCAGCAGTTTACAGGGTATCAATGAAAAACTGTTTTTT.

This chain links TRBV7-3 with TRBJ2-1, with TRBD2 matching over 10 bases. Germline V CDR1 and CDR2: SGHTA, FQGTGA. J was trimmed by 5 bases and V by 5 bases; bases with no gene match: 6. CDR3 length: 15 amino acids. The CDR3 DNA reads TGTGCCAGCAGCATAGCGGGGGGCTCTCACAATGAGCAGTTCTTC. Translated, it gives CASSIAGGSHNEQFF.

This chain uses TRBV2 with TRBJ1-6, with 9 bases lining up with TRBD1. CDR3 length equals 14 residues. Germline CDR1 reads SNHLY; CDR2 reads FYNNEI. The J segment lost 10 bases and the V segment lost 7 bases, leaving 8 bases of the junction unmatched. CDR3 amino acids: CASKPGTGLSPLHF. CDR3 in DNA: TGTGCCAGCAAGCCGGGGACAGGGTTATCACCCCTCCACTTT. Based on the CDR3 plus reference TRBV2 and TRBJ1-6, the full variable domain is EPEVTQTPSHQVTQMGQEVILRCVPISNHLYFYWYRQILGQKVEFLVSFYNNEISEKSEIFDDQFSVERPDGSNFTLKIRSTKLEDSAMYFCASKPGTGLSPLHFGNGTRLTVT.

This chain connects TRBV5-1 to TRBJ2-1; 12 positions agree with TRBD2. Germline V gene lookup returns CDR1 SGHRS and CDR2 YFSETQ. This CDR3 region has 16 residues. Unmatched junction bases numbered 11, after V lost 4 bases and J lost 9 bases. CDR3 amino acids: CASSLTTSGGRAEQFF. DNA for the CDR3: TGCGCCAGCAGCCTAACGACTAGCGGGGGTCGCGCTGAGCAGTTCTTC. The complete variable domain, with remaining parts taken from reference TRBV5-1 and TRBJ2-1, reads KAGVTQTPRYLIKTRGQQVTLSCSPISGHRSVSWYQQTPGQGLQFLFEYFSETQRNKGNFPGRFSGRQFSNSRSEMNVSTLELGDSALYLCASSLTTSGGRAEQFFGPGTRLTVL.

The rearrangement uses TRBV4-1 and TRBJ2-5; 10 nucleotides align to TRBD2. CDR1 is MGHRA and CDR2 is YSYEKL in the germline V gene. With V trimmed by 4 bases and J by 4 bases, 9 bases remained unmatched. The CDR3 is made up of 16 amino acids. The CDR3 nucleotides read TGCGCCAGCAGCCCCTCGAGCGGGGGGGCAGGAGAGACCCAGTACTTC. This codes for CASSPSSGGAGETQYF.

The V gene is TRBV3-1 (or the pseudogene TRBV3-2), the J gene TRBJ2-4, with 7 bases fitting TRBD2. The CDR3 loop spans 16 amino acids. V trimming: 3 bases; J trimming: 0 bases; junction bases outside the gene matches: 5. Germline-derived CDR1 and CDR2 are LGHDT and YNNKEL (reference sequence). The CDR3: CASSQRGGVAKNIQYF. Written as DNA, the CDR3 is TGTGCCAGCAGCCAGAGGGGAGGGGTAGCCAAAAACATTCAGTACTTC.

The J gene is TRBJ2-5, the V gene TRBV28, with D perhaps TRBD1 (5 bases). Germline CDR1 and CDR2: MDHEN and SYDVKM. The CDR3 length is 14 residues. The V end was cut by 5 bases, the J end by 4 bases, with 14 bases between. Here the CDR3 DNA reads TGTGCCAGCAGTCCCCTGGCGCAGGGAGAGACCCAGTACTTC. As protein: CASSPLAQGETQYF.

The rearrangement uses TRBV4-1 and TRBJ1-1; D not certain. Germline CDR1 is MGHRA and CDR2 is YSYEKL. This CDR3 is built from 14 residues. V was clipped by 3 bases and J by 0 bases, with 8 bases between them. The CDR3 coding sequence is TGCGCCAGCAGCCATGCCGGGATGAACACTGAAGCTTTCTTT. Its translation: CASSHAGMNTEAFF.

The gene calls are TRBV2 and TRBJ2-1, with TRBD1 matching 8 bases. In germline, CDR1 is SNHLY, CDR2 FYNNEI. This CDR3 comprises 14 residues. Trimming at V came to 6 bases and at J to 6 bases, leaving 7 bases not matched to a gene. The CDR3 loop is CASRVSGGFNEQFF. As DNA, the CDR3 is TGTGCCAGCAGAGTATCAGGGGGCTTCAATGAGCAGTTCTTC.

In its sample, this clone was seen a few times. J is TRBJ2-1 and V is TRBV27; 7 bases are a match to TRBD1. Germline lookup yields CDR1 MNHEY and CDR2 SMNVEV (reference sequence). The V segment lost 2 bases and the J segment 8 bases; nucleotides outside the gene matches: 3. The CDR3 has 13 residues. The CDR3 DNA follows: TGTGCCAGCAGTTTAGAGGGGGCAGATGAGCAGTTCTTC. It translates to CASSLEGADEQFF.

The gene calls are TRBV28 and TRBJ1-2, with D maybe TRBD1 (6 bases). This CDR3 spans 14 amino acids. In germline, CDR1 is MDHEN, CDR2 SYDVKM. Trimming took 5 bases from V and 4 from J, leaving 14 bases between them. The CDR3 nucleotides are TGTGCCAGCAGTGAACAGGGTATAGGCTATGGCTACACCTTC. Its translation is CASSEQGIGYGYTF.

The rearrangement links TRBV10-3 to TRBJ2-1, with TRBD1 identical over 7 bases. After removal of 2 bases from V and 7 bases from J, the junction contained 8 bases not matched to a gene. The CDR3 loop spans 15 amino acids. CDR1 and CDR2 (germline): ENHRY, SYGVKD. Written as DNA, the CDR3 is TGTGCCATCAGTGAGCGAGGGGGCGCACGGAATGAGCAGTTCTTC. This sequence encodes CAISERGGARNEQFF.